This T cell receptor (beta chain) derives from a study of CD8+ T cells in alopecia areata. Study background: Treatment ran 6 to 18 months, with 6 months of follow-up afterward.

The authors extracted RNA and reverse transcribed it into cDNA as the sequencing template. TCRdb's copy holds only in-frame clones and misses some; the assay was immunoSEQ multiplex PCR. The table includes approximately 150,000 clones, approximately 45% detected once. Points on this clone: Its antigen remains unidentified.

The CDR3 length is 15 residues. CDR1 is SEHNR, CDR2 FQNEAQ, per germline (reference sequence). V gave up 8 bases and J gave up 1 base, with 17 bases separating them. Study-wide findings and caveats: Elevated clonality characterized lesional scalp relative to normal scalp, particularly in alopecia totalis/universalis.

The sequenced material came from CD4+ T cells sorted from blood. This clonotype originated in a human donor with alopecia areata. The rearrangement links TRBV7-9 to TRBJ2-5, with D possibly matching TRBD1 (5 bases). CDR3 sequence: CASGIDQGIQETQYF. The CDR3, as DNA: TGTGCCAGCGGCATAGATCAGGGAATCCAAGAGACCCAGTACTTC.